This entry lists 7 T cell receptor beta chains sequenced from one sample in a study of cytomegalovirus exposure and HLA in healthy donors. Primers included in the PCR were 60 Vbeta and 13 Jbeta primers. Measured with immunoSEQ multiplex PCR; TCRdb has only the in-frame clones, and not every one. The sample holds about 150,000 clones, roughly 88% seen once. The specimen sequenced was PBMCs. The receptors were sampled from a woman aged 18-30 years in good health and CMV-seronegative.

V gene TRBV7-9 combines with J gene TRBJ1-2; TRBD1 agrees at 8 bases. The CDR3 contains 15 residues. V lost 4 bases and J lost 7; bases outside the gene matches: 11. Germline CDR1 and CDR2: SEHNR and FQNEAQ (reference sequence). The CDR3: CASSSLGQAKGGYTF. Written as DNA, the CDR3 is TGTGCCAGCAGCTCCCTGGGACAGGCAAAGGGTGGCTACACCTTC.

The chain employs TRBV7-9 and TRBJ2-5, with D possibly TRBD1 on 5 matching bases. Germline V gene sequence: CDR1 SEHNR, CDR2 FQNEAQ (reference sequence). V gave up 3 bases and J gave up 5 bases, with 22 bases separating them. The CDR3 covers 17 residues. The CDR3 bases are TGTGCCAGCAGCTTTGACGTCCGTTGGGGCCGGTGGGAGACCCAGTACTTC. Protein sequence: CASSFDVRWGRWETQYF.

This chain connects TRBV19 to TRBJ1-5; D ambiguous. Trimming shortened V by 1 base and J by 4 bases, and 14 bases separated the two germline ends. CDR3 length: 16 residues. CDR1 is LNHDA, CDR2 SQIVND, per germline (reference sequence). CDR3 sequence (DNA): TGTGCCAGTAGTATAGGATCGTACAATTCAAATCAGCCCCAGCATTTT. Protein product: CASSIGSYNSNQPQHF.

The CDR3 loop is CASSLVQINYGYTF. The CDR3 DNA sequence: TGTGCCAGCAGCTTGGTACAGATTAACTATGGCTACACCTTC. The chain recombines TRBV5-7 with TRBJ1-2, with unresolved D. Being an ORF, TRBV5-7 has a function that is uncertain. This CDR3 contains 14 residues. V was clipped by 0 bases and J by 1 base, with 7 bases between them.

This chain connects TRBV28 to TRBJ1-5; 9 nucleotides line up with TRBD1. V shed 5 bases and J 10 bases; nucleotides not matched to a gene: 12. The CDR3 loop spans 15 amino acids. Germline CDR1 and CDR2: MDHEN and SYDVKM. The CDR3 nucleotides are TGTGCCAGCAGTCCCTTGGACAGGGGACTACAACCCCAGCATTTT. This encodes CASSPLDRGLQPQHF.

The chain joins TRBV6-5 to TRBJ2-1, with D perhaps TRBD1 (6 bases). CDR3 size: 15 residues. CDR1 and CDR2 from the germline V gene are MNHEY and SVGAGI. Trimming took 6 bases from V and 6 from J, leaving 18 bases between them. In DNA form, the CDR3 reads TGTGCCAGCAGCATCAGGGGACGGCGAGGCAATGAGCAGTTCTTC. Its protein is CASSIRGRRGNEQFF.

This clone has only one observation. The chain recombines TRBV14 with TRBJ1-1; tentative D call: TRBD1 (5 bases). Trimming removed 4 bases from V and 12 bases from J, with 21 bases in between. The germline gives CDR1 SGHDN, CDR2 FVKESK. This CDR3 contains 14 residues. For the CDR3, the DNA is TGTGCCAGCAGCCCTGTGCCGGGCAGGGTAAAAACTTTCTTT. This sequence encodes CASSPVPGRVKTFF.